The sequence of this T cell receptor beta chain was determined in a study of CD8+ T cells in alopecia areata. Findings of the study overall: Besides other cells, scalp samples also yield sequences of resident alphabeta T cells from normal skin. Sharing of TCR sequences between patients (possibly for HLA-related reasons) was less clear than in mice. Only a single nonresponder existed, so baseline CD8+ expansion links stay unclear.

This sample's treatment: oral pan-JAK inhibitor, 5-10 mg twice daily. Lesional scalp tissue (obtained by punch biopsy) and peripheral blood were collected from alopecia areata patients. The V and J ends lost 1 base and 1 base respectively, with 7 bases between them. The CDR3 has 14 residues. CDR1 is MGHRA and CDR2 is YSYEKL in the germline V gene. As to this clone: Its antigen is currently unknown.

cDNA prepared by RNA extraction and subsequent reverse transcription served as the template for sequencing. The data were produced by immunoSEQ multiplex PCR, yet TCRdb's version contains in-frame clones alone and is incomplete. Counted here are 200,000 or so clones, approximately 38% occurring once; the ten biggest clones make up under 0.55%. This TCR was recovered from a human donor with alopecia areata. This sequence joins TRBV4-1 and TRBJ1-2, with D hard to call. Sequenced here: CD4+ T cells sorted from blood, sampled at week 34, from a patient treated with tofacitinib. The CDR3 nucleotides read TGCGCCAGCAGCCAAGTTGCAGTTAACTATGGCTACACCTTC. Protein product: CASSQVAVNYGYTF.